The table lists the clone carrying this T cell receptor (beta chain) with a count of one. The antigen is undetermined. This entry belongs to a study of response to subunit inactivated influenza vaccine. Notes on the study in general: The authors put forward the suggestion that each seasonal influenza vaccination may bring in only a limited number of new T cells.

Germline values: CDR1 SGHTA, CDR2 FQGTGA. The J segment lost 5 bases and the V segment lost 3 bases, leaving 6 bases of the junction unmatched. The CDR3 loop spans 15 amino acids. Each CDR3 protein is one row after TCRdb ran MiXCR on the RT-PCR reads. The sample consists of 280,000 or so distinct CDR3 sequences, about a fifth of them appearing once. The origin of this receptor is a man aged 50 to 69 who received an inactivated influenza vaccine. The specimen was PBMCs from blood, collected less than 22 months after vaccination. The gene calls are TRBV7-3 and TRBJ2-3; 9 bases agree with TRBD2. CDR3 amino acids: CASSFSGSLGDTQYF. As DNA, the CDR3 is TGTGCCAGCAGCTTTAGCGGGAGCCTCGGAGATACGCAGTATTTT.